This TCR beta chain emerged from a study of cytomegalovirus exposure and HLA in healthy donors. Study in general: Among about 179 million T cells, an earlier analysis found about 100 million unique TCR beta sequences. General study results and limits: In vitro work confirmed that a few CMV-associated chains recognize CMV antigens. Later on, analysis showed that most CMV-associated TCR beta chains appeared to be HLA-restricted.

The PCR made use of 60 Vbeta and 13 Jbeta primers. The method was immunoSEQ multiplex PCR; TCRdb's version includes in-frame clones alone and lacks a portion of them. There are approximately 190,000 clones in the sample; approximately 81% occur only once, and 3.8% lies in the top ten. Note on this clone: Its antigen is not identified.

From germline, CDR1 is MNHEY and CDR2 SVGAGI. V was shortened by 8 bases and J by 1 base, with 17 bases between the two germline ends. The CDR3 runs to 15 residues. J is TRBJ2-5 and V is TRBV6-5; D might be TRBD1 (6 bases). The sequencing sample was made of PBMCs. This TCR was recovered from a man aged 50-60 years in good health and CMV-seronegative. CDR3 in amino acids: CASGPIGTSQETQYF. In nucleotides, the CDR3 is TGTGCCAGCGGACCGATAGGGACATCCCAAGAGACCCAGTACTTC.